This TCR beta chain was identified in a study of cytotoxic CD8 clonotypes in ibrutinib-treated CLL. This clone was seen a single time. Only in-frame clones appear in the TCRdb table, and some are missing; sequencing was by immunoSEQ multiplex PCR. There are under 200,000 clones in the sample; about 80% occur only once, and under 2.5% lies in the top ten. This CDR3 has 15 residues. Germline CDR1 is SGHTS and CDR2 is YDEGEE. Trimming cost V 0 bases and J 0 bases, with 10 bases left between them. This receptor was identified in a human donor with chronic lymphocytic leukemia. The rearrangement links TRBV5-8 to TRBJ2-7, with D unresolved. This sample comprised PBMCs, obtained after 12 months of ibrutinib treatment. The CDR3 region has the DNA TGTGCCAGCAGCTTGGGACTTTCCGGCTCCTACGAGCAGTACTTC. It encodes CASSLGLSGSYEQYF.